The clone carrying this T cell receptor beta chain was found once. Its antigen is currently unknown. Trimming stripped 4 bases from V and 4 bases from J, with 9 bases between. CDR3 length equals 13 residues. In germline, CDR1 is SGDLS, CDR2 YYNGEE. TCRdb's copy holds only in-frame clones and misses some; the assay was immunoSEQ multiplex PCR. The profile shows 15,000 to 20,000 clones, 50% to 65% of them singletons. This specimen belongs to a study of neoadjuvant anti-PD-1 for oral cavity cancer. Overall study findings and caveats: With three patients per group, TCR findings need larger cohorts.

Patients had newly diagnosed, untreated stage II-IVA oral cavity squamous cell carcinoma. The patients had HPV-negative, locally advanced oral cavity squamous cell carcinoma. The chain couples TRBV9 to TRBJ1-5; D uncertain. This clonotype was sampled from a person between 35 and 79 years old with oral cavity squamous cell carcinoma. Sequenced here: PBMCs, sampled before nivolumab (anti-PD-1) treatment. CDR3 sequence (DNA): TGTGCCAGCAGCCCCTCGGGGAATCAGCCCCAGCATTTT. Amino acid sequence: CASSPSGNQPQHF. Full variable domain (remainder filled in from reference TRBV9 and TRBJ1-5): DSGVTQTPKHLITATGQRVTLRCSPRSGDLSVYWYQQSLDQGLQFLIQYYNGEERAKGNILERFSAQQFPDLHSELNLSSLELGDSALYFCASSPSGNQPQHFGDGTRLSIL.